Below are 6 T cell receptor beta chains sequenced from a single sample in a study of T cell responses to AZD1222 COVID-19 vaccine. Assay used: immunoSEQ multiplex PCR; TCRdb lists only in-frame clones, some missing. The sample lists 90,000 to 120,000 clones, around 94% seen once, with more than 2% in the top ten. Sequences were derived from peripheral blood, sampled on day 0 of AZD1222 vaccination. The receptors were gathered from an adult in good health.

V gene TRBV4-1 combines with J gene TRBJ1-1; a possible D gene is TRBD1 (6 bases). V lost 4 bases, J lost 1 base, and 10 bases lay in between. From germline, CDR1 is MGHRA and CDR2 YSYEKL. The CDR3 is 14 residues long. CDR3: CASSPGTRNTEAFF. The CDR3 nucleotides read TGCGCCAGCAGCCCCGGGACACGGAACACTGAAGCTTTCTTT.

This sequence joins TRBV4-3 and TRBJ1-4, with D hard to call. The CDR3 runs 15 residues. Trimming removed 3 bases from V and 0 bases from J, with 8 bases in between. The germline gives CDR1 LGHNA, CDR2 YSLEER. The CDR3 here is CASSHIYATNEKLFF. CDR3 DNA sequence: TGCGCCAGCAGCCACATCTACGCAACTAATGAAAAACTGTTTTTT.

This chain uses TRBV6-5 with TRBJ1-1; no clear D. Germline assignment: CDR1 MNHEY and CDR2 SVGAGI. V was clipped by 4 bases and J by 5 bases, with 11 bases between them. The CDR3 consists of 13 residues. The DNA for the CDR3 is TGTGCCAGCAGTTCTTTAAAGCTTACTGAAGCTTTCTTT. Amino acids: CASSSLKLTEAFF.

The chain joins TRBV19 to TRBJ1-2; D remains unclear. The CDR3 contains 13 residues. V lost 5 bases to trimming and J lost 3 bases, with 10 bases between them. Germline lookup yields CDR1 LNHDA and CDR2 SQIVND (reference sequence). The CDR3 bases are TGTGCCAGTAGTGCCACAGCTTACTATGGCTACACCTTC. This codes for CASSATAYYGYTF.

The rearrangement uses TRBV6-2 or TRBV6-3 and TRBJ2-5; tentatively, D is TRBD1 (5 bases). CDR3 length equals 16 residues. The germline V and J ends were trimmed by 4 bases and 0 bases, with 15 bases remaining between them. Germline loops: CDR1 MNHEY, CDR2 SVGEGT. The CDR3 region has the DNA TGTGCCAGCAGTTTTGACAGACTTTCGTACCAAGAGACCCAGTACTTC. The encoded protein is CASSFDRLSYQETQYF.

The chain carries TRBV28 and TRBJ2-3; TRBD2 is a possible D gene (5 bases). The CDR3 is 15 amino acids. Germline CDR1 MDHEN, CDR2 SYDVKM. Trimming shortened V by 7 bases and J by 4 bases, and 18 bases separated the two germline ends. The CDR3 coding sequence is TGTGCCAGCATCTCTGTGGGGAGAGAGGCAGATACGCAGTATTTT. It is translated as CASISVGREADTQYF.